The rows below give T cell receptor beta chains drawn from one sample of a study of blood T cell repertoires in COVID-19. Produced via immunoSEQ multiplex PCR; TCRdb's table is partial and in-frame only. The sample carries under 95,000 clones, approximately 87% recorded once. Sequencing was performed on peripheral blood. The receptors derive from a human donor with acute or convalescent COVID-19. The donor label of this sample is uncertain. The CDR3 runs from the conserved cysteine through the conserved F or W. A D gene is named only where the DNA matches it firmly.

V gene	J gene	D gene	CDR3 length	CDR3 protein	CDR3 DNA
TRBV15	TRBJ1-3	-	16	CATSRARQISGNTIYF	TGTGCCACCAGCAGAGCCAGACAGATCTCTGGAAACACCATATATTTT
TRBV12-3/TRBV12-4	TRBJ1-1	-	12	CASSFRNTEAFF	TGTGCCAGCAGTTTCCGGAACACTGAAGCTTTCTTT
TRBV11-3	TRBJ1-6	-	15	CASSPPGEGNSPLHF	TGTGCCAGCAGTCCCCCTGGGGAGGGGAATTCACCCCTCCACTTT
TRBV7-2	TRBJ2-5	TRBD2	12	CASSRGGETQYF	TGTGCCAGCAGCCGGGGGGGGGAGACCCAGTACTTC
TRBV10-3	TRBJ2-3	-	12	CAISDQTQTQYF	TGTGCCATCAGTGACCAGACTCAGACGCAGTATTTT
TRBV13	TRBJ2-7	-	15	CASSPNGLGDYEQYF	TGTGCCAGCAGCCCCAACGGCTTGGGAGACTACGAGCAGTACTTC
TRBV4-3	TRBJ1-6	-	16	CASSQALSGGDSPLHF	TGCGCCAGCAGCCAAGCCTTGTCCGGGGGGGATTCACCCCTCCACTTT
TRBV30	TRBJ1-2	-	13	CAWDQGTHYGYTF	TGTGCCTGGGACCAGGGAACCCACTATGGCTACACCTTC
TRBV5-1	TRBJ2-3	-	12	CASSAVTDTQYF	TGCGCCAGCAGCGCGGTCACAGATACGCAGTATTTT
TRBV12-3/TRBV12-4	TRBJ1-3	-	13	CASSPQVGNTIYF	TGTGCCAGTTCACCTCAGGTTGGAAACACCATATATTTT